This is a list of T cell receptor beta chains from one sample in a study of control samples from healthy donors and cancer patients. Sequencing used immunoSEQ multiplex PCR; TCRdb keeps in-frame clones, though not all of them. The table includes approximately 150,000 clones, approximately 92% detected once. The sequencing sample was made of blood. These receptors came from a woman between 40 and 50 years old in good health. CDR3s include the opening cysteine and the closing phenylalanine or tryptophan. The D gene is left open where the match is weak. A clone size is listed for some rows: how often the clone was seen (once, few, many), or a class if it is expanded.

J: TRBJ2-2; V: TRBV27; D: TRBD2; size: NA; CDR3: CVSSQAGDLNTGELFF; DNA: TGTGTCAGCAGTCAAGCGGGGGACTTGAACACCGGGGAGCTGTTTTTT
J: TRBJ1-5; V: TRBV6-5; D: TRBD1; size: NA; CDR3: CASSDRVFQPQHF; DNA: TGTGCCAGCAGCGACAGGGTGTTTCAGCCCCAGCATTTT
J: TRBJ1-5; V: TRBV6-5; D: NA; size: NA; CDR3: CASSQQGPYNQPQHF; DNA: TGTGCCAGCAGTCAGCAGGGGCCCTATAATCAGCCCCAGCATTTT
J: TRBJ1-2; V: TRBV24-1; D: NA; size: NA; CDR3: CATSLEARQEGKANYGYTF; DNA: TGTGCCACCAGTCTAGAGGCGAGACAGGAGGGGAAGGCTAACTATGGCTACACCTTC
J: TRBJ2-2; V: TRBV2; D: TRBD1; size: few; CDR3: CASDRGAGELFF; DNA: TGTGCCAGCGACAGGGGCGCCGGGGAGCTGTTTTTT
J: TRBJ2-7; V: TRBV10-2; D: TRBD2; size: NA; CDR3: CASGATSGPSYEQYF; DNA: TGCGCCAGCGGGGCGACTAGCGGGCCCTCCTACGAGCAGTACTTC
J: TRBJ1-2; V: TRBV10-1; D: NA; size: NA; CDR3: CASSDSGGGYTF; DNA: TGCGCCAGCAGTGATAGCGGGGGTGGCTACACCTTC
J: TRBJ1-5; V: TRBV6-5; D: TRBD1; size: NA; CDR3: CASKMDRGHTQPQHF; DNA: TGTGCCAGCAAGATGGACAGGGGGCACACTCAGCCCCAGCATTTT
J: TRBJ2-7; V: TRBV7-9; D: NA; size: NA; CDR3: CASSPDYEQYF; DNA: TGTGCCAGCAGCCCAGATTACGAGCAGTACTTC
J: TRBJ1-1; V: TRBV11-2; D: TRBD1; size: NA; CDR3: CASISRAGGFIRTEAFF; DNA: TGTGCCAGCATCTCCCGGGCAGGGGGCTTTATACGGACTGAAGCTTTCTTT
J: TRBJ2-3; V: TRBV18; D: TRBD2; size: NA; CDR3: CASSPPRTSGPTDTQYF; DNA: TGTGCCAGCTCACCACCTCGGACTAGCGGACCCACAGATACGCAGTATTTT
J: TRBJ2-7; V: TRBV25-1; D: TRBD1; size: once; CDR3: CASSDSGTALYGYEQYF; DNA: TGTGCCAGCAGTGATTCCGGGACAGCGTTGTACGGGTACGAGCAGTACTTC
J: TRBJ1-4; V: TRBV7-9; D: NA; size: NA; CDR3: CASSLASGRNEKLFF; DNA: TGTGCCAGCAGCTTAGCCTCAGGGCGGAATGAAAAACTGTTTTTT
J: TRBJ2-3; V: TRBV18; D: TRBD2; size: NA; CDR3: CASSPPSGGADTQYF; DNA: TGTGCCAGCTCACCACCTAGCGGGGGGGCAGATACGCAGTATTTT
J: TRBJ2-7; V: TRBV19; D: NA; size: NA; CDR3: CASSPVGGTYEQYF; DNA: TGTGCCAGTAGCCCGGTGGGGGGAACCTACGAGCAGTACTTC
J: TRBJ1-4; V: TRBV9; D: NA; size: NA; CDR3: CASSVTGGPNEKLFF; DNA: TGTGCCAGCAGCGTAACGGGGGGGCCTAATGAAAAACTGTTTTTT
J: TRBJ2-1; V: TRBV4-1; D: TRBD2; size: NA; CDR3: CASSQLLAGDYNEQFF; DNA: TGCGCCAGCAGCCAATTACTAGCGGGGGACTACAATGAGCAGTTCTTC
J: TRBJ2-7; V: TRBV7-6; D: TRBD1; size: NA; CDR3: CASSAQTGTGGEQYF; DNA: TGTGCCAGCAGCGCCCAAACCGGGACAGGGGGCGAGCAGTACTTC
J: TRBJ1-2; V: TRBV5-1; D: NA; size: NA; CDR3: CASSLEGLGYTF; DNA: TGCGCCAGCAGCTTGGAAGGGTTAGGCTACACCTTC
J: TRBJ1-2; V: TRBV7-3; D: NA; size: NA; CDR3: CASSLYGPSGYTF; DNA: TGTGCCAGCAGCCTCTACGGTCCCTCGGGCTACACCTTC
J: TRBJ1-1; V: TRBV23-1; D: TRBD1; size: few; CDR3: CASSQFRDRDMNTEAFF; DNA: TGCGCCAGCAGTCAATTTCGGGACAGGGACATGAACACTGAAGCTTTCTTT
J: TRBJ1-6; V: TRBV5-3; D: TRBD1; size: NA; CDR3: CARSLGDRECYNSPLHF; DNA: TGTGCCAGAAGCTTGGGGGACAGGGAATGTTATAATTCACCCCTCCACTTT
J: TRBJ2-1; V: TRBV5-1; D: NA; size: NA; CDR3: CASRTGTQLYNEQFF; DNA: TGCGCCAGCAGAACCGGGACACAACTTTACAATGAGCAGTTCTTC
J: TRBJ2-1; V: TRBV5-4; D: NA; size: NA; CDR3: CASSGPRTIYNEQFF; DNA: TGTGCCAGCAGCGGCCCGCGGACTATTTACAATGAGCAGTTCTTC
J: TRBJ1-1; V: TRBV11-2; D: NA; size: NA; CDR3: CASTSMNTEAFF; DNA: TGTGCCAGCACCTCCATGAACACTGAAGCTTTCTTT
J: TRBJ1-2; V: TRBV3-1/TRBV3-2; D: NA; size: NA; CDR3: CASSLKSTGLDPRYGYTF; DNA: TGTGCCAGCAGCCTCAAATCTACAGGGTTGGATCCTCGCTATGGCTACACCTTC
J: TRBJ1-1; V: TRBV10-3; D: NA; size: NA; CDR3: CAISETQGRTEAFF; DNA: TGTGCCATCAGTGAAACCCAGGGGCGTACTGAAGCTTTCTTT
J: TRBJ1-3; V: TRBV5-1; D: NA; size: once; CDR3: CASSSQGGVGNTIYF; DNA: TGCGCCAGCAGCTCACAGGGAGGCGTTGGAAACACCATATATTTT
J: TRBJ1-4; V: TRBV24-1; D: TRBD1; size: NA; CDR3: CATSDTRGLHEKLFF; DNA: TGTGCCACCAGTGACACCAGGGGGCTTCATGAAAAACTGTTTTTT
J: TRBJ1-6; V: TRBV6-4; D: TRBD1; size: NA; CDR3: CASSRQGAGSPLHF; DNA: TGTGCCAGCTCCCGACAGGGGGCAGGTTCACCCCTCCACTTT
J: TRBJ1-3; V: TRBV5-5; D: NA; size: NA; CDR3: CASSLGPISGNTIYF; DNA: TGTGCCAGCAGCTTGGGTCCGATCTCTGGAAACACCATATATTTT
J: TRBJ2-1; V: TRBV7-2; D: NA; size: NA; CDR3: CASSLGQPAEQFF; DNA: TGTGCCAGCAGCTTAGGACAACCGGCGGAGCAGTTCTTC
J: TRBJ1-2; V: TRBV5-1; D: NA; size: NA; CDR3: CASSLAGADYGYTF; DNA: TGCGCCAGCAGCCTGGCGGGGGCTGACTATGGCTACACCTTC
J: TRBJ2-1; V: TRBV5-4; D: NA; size: NA; CDR3: CASSGGQSSYNEQFF; DNA: TGTGCCAGCAGCGGGGGTCAGAGTTCCTACAATGAGCAGTTCTTC
J: TRBJ1-1; V: TRBV25-1; D: NA; size: NA; CDR3: CATRGGEGTEAFF; DNA: TGTGCCACCCGGGGTGGAGAAGGGACTGAAGCTTTCTTT
J: TRBJ1-4; V: TRBV7-9; D: NA; size: NA; CDR3: CASSLGSDGEKLFF; DNA: TGTGCCAGCAGCTTAGGGTCGGATGGAGAAAAACTGTTTTTT
J: TRBJ1-2; V: TRBV9; D: NA; size: NA; CDR3: CASRALGYGYTF; DNA: TGTGCCAGCAGGGCCCTAGGCTATGGCTACACCTTC